The entry below describes one T cell receptor beta chain. Antigen: not known. Germline values: CDR1 MNHEY, CDR2 SMNVEV (reference sequence). This CDR3 has 13 residues. V was trimmed by 3 bases and J by 8 bases, leaving 13 bases between them. The data originate from a study of T cell responses to AZD1222 COVID-19 vaccine. The study's findings and limits: Clonal diversity may have been underestimated, and the donors were mostly white British, with more females than males. When two AZD1222 doses had been given, Spike-specific TCR breadth and depth rose. It was only 6 or 7 AZD1222 recipients who were seropositive at baseline. Researchers took repertoire samples only after the peak T cell response had come.

Only in-frame clones appear in the TCRdb table, and some are missing; sequencing was by immunoSEQ multiplex PCR. The table includes 150,000 to 180,000 clones, 90% detected once. The sample consisted of peripheral blood, taken 28 days after the second AZD1222 dose. The TCR originated in an adult who received the AZD1222 COVID-19 vaccine. The V call is TRBV27, the J call TRBJ1-2; D is possibly TRBD1 (6 bases). CDR3 sequence (DNA): TGTGCCAGCAGTTTGGGGGGACAAAGCGGCTACACCTTC. Encoded protein: CASSLGGQSGYTF.